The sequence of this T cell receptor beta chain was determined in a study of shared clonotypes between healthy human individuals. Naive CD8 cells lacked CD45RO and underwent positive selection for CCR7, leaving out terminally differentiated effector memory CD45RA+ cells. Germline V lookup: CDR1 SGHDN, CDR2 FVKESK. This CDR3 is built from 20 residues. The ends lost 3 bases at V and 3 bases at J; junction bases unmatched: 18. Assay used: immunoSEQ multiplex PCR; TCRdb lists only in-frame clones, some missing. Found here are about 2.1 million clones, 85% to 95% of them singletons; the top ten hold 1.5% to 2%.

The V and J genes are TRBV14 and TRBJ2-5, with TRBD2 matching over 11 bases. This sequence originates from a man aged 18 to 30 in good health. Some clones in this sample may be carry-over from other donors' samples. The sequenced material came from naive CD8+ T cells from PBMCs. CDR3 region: CASSHSSFGDLAGGKETQYF. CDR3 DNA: TGTGCCAGCAGCCATTCTTCATTCGGTGACCTAGCGGGAGGAAAAGAGACCCAGTACTTC.